This T cell receptor (beta chain) originates from a study of early T cells in non-severe SARS-CoV-2 infection. Whole-study results and caveats: The matching step, a VDJdb search, favored anti-spike CD8 responses and missed private and CD4 specificities.

Turning to this clonotype: The target antigen is unknown.

Individual cDNA molecules received unique molecular identifiers during library preparation. TCRdb re-called the 5' RACE reads with MiXCR, one entry per CDR3 protein. Of over 45,000 distinct CDR3 sequences in the sample, about 7.6% were seen once. V dropped 3 bases and J dropped 3; count of bases not matched to a gene: 9. Looked up from germline, CDR1 is LGHNA and CDR2 is YSLEER. This CDR3 region has 16 residues. The sample in question was whole blood, obtained at baseline. The sequence came from an adult who was a healthcare worker with PCR-confirmed SARS-CoV-2 infection or an uninfected control (not recorded which). The chain employs TRBV4-3 and TRBJ2-7, with TRBD2 matching over 9 bases. The CDR3 region has the DNA TGCGCCAGCAGCCAGGTGGCCGGGACTAGCCGCTACGAGCAGTACTTC. Protein product: CASSQVAGTSRYEQYF.